Presented here are 14 T cell receptor beta chains from one specimen sequenced in a study of T-cell reconstitution after alpha-beta-depleted transplantation in children. Unique molecular identifiers were built into the TCRbeta library. TCRdb independently ran MiXCR on the PCR reads; one entry per CDR3 protein. This table has 300,000 to 350,000 distinct CDR3 sequences, about 16% appearing once. Specimen: PBMCs, mostly from graft donor cells, collected 360 days after TCRalphabeta/CD19-depleted stem cell transplant. The source is a male patient aged 2-15 years who had a stem cell transplant for acute lymphoblastic leukemia, so the T cells may come from the graft donor.

This clonotype was seen at least ten times. For the CDR3, the DNA is TGTGCCAGCAGTTCCACCCCACGTTCGGGTCAGCCCCAGCATTTT. Translating it yields CASSSTPRSGQPQHF. This chain joins TRBV12-3 or TRBV12-4 and TRBJ1-5; D is unresolved. V lost 4 bases to trimming and J lost 6 bases, with 16 bases between them. The CDR3 sequence is 15 residues long.

V gene TRBV21-1 combines with J gene TRBJ2-5. TRBV21-1 counts as a pseudogene. The CDR3 covers 13 residues. The CDR3 DNA follows: TGTGCCAGCAGCAAAACGGGACAAGAGACCCAGTACTTC. The encoded protein is CASSKTGQETQYF.

This clonotype was detected many times. The V and J genes are TRBV7-2 and TRBJ2-7, with 7 nucleotides matching TRBD1. With 5 bases clipped from V and 1 base from J, the junction kept 8 bases outside the gene matches. The V gene's germline CDR1 is SGHTA and CDR2 FQGNSA. This CDR3 contains 15 residues. CDR3 residues: CASSLQPGQSYEQYF. The CDR3 nucleotides are TGTGCCAGCAGCCTCCAACCGGGACAGTCCTACGAGCAGTACTTC.

The gene calls are TRBV7-9 and TRBJ1-5; no definite D call. V lost 1 base and J lost 8, with 12 bases in between. The CDR3 has 14 amino acids. Per germline, CDR1 SEHNR and CDR2 FQNEAQ (reference sequence). The CDR3 protein is CASSLEGSQEPQHF. The CDR3 nucleotides are TGTGCCAGCAGCTTAGAGGGCAGCCAGGAGCCCCAGCATTTT.

This clonotype appeared many times. The genes are TRBV27 and TRBJ2-7; no clear D. The germline gives CDR1 MNHEY, CDR2 SMNVEV (reference sequence). V lost 6 bases to trimming and J lost 4 bases, with 7 bases between them. The CDR3 is made up of 11 amino acids. CDR3 bases: TGTGCCAGCAGAAACGGGTACGAGCAGTACTTC. This encodes CASRNGYEQYF.

Turning to this clonotype: This may be a read error, as it is one base from a much larger clone. The V gene is TRBV5-1, the J gene TRBJ2-1; 8 bases are shared with TRBD2. CDR3 size: 15 residues. J lost 8 bases, V lost 6 bases, and 13 bases had no gene match. The germline CDR1 and CDR2 sequences are SGHRS and YFSETQ. The CDR3 protein is CASILKIAGLDEQFF. CDR3 bases: TGCGCCAGCATCCTTAAGATAGCGGGACTGGATGAGCAGTTCTTC. Complete variable domain (other parts from reference TRBV5-1 and TRBJ2-1): KAGVTQTPRYLIKTRGQQVTLSCSPISGHRSVSWYQQTPGQGLQFLFEYFSETQRNKGNFPGRFSGRQFSNSRSEMNVSTLELGDSALYLCASILKIAGLDEQFFGPGTRLTVL.

The gene calls are TRBV20-1 and TRBJ2-7; 7 nucleotides line up with TRBD2. V dropped 3 bases and J dropped 0; count of bases not matched to a gene: 11. CDR1 and CDR2 from the germline V gene are DFQATT and SNEGSKA (reference sequence). The CDR3 has 16 residues. The CDR3 DNA follows: TGCAGTGCTAGGGGGACTACTAAGGGGCTCTCCTACGAGCAGTACTTC. Its protein product is CSARGTTKGLSYEQYF.

This clonotype was observed at least ten times. The CDR3 bases are TGCAGCGTAAGACAGGGGAGCTCCTACAATGAGCAGTTCTTC. As protein: CSVRQGSSYNEQFF. The chain couples TRBV29-1 to TRBJ2-1; 8 bases match TRBD1. After removal of 6 bases from V and 0 bases from J, the junction contained 4 bases not matched to a gene. The CDR3 has 14 residues. Germline-derived CDR1 and CDR2 are SQVTM and ANQGSEA.

The rearrangement links TRBV6-5 to TRBJ2-2; TRBD2 might be the D (6 bases). Per germline, CDR1 MNHEY and CDR2 SVGAGI. With 6 bases removed from V and 4 bases from J, the gap between germline ends came to 6 bases. The CDR3 has 12 residues. DNA of the CDR3: TGTGCCAGCAGGGAGGGCACCGGGGAGCTGTTTTTT. It specifies CASREGTGELFF.

The CDR3 nucleotides read TGTGCCAGCAGGACCGATCTCGGAGCGGCGGATACGCAGTATTTT. Its protein is CASRTDLGAADTQYF. This chain uses TRBV12-3 or TRBV12-4 with TRBJ2-3; tentative D call: TRBD2 (5 bases). There are 15 residues in the CDR3. Trimming cost V 6 bases and J 6 bases, with 19 bases left between them.

This clonotype was counted ten times or more. The V call is TRBV7-2, the J call TRBJ2-1; D is unresolved. From germline, CDR1 is SGHTA and CDR2 FQGNSA. This CDR3 comprises 13 residues. The V gene lost 2 bases and the J gene lost 9 bases, with 11 bases spanning the gap. CDR3 region: CASSLILDVEQFF. The CDR3 bases are TGTGCCAGCAGCTTAATACTTGACGTTGAGCAGTTCTTC.

The chain uses TRBV7-9 and TRBJ2-7, with D perhaps matching TRBD1 (6 bases). With 1 base removed from V and 6 bases from J, the gap between germline ends came to 16 bases. The CDR3 sequence is 15 residues long. CDR1 and CDR2 (germline): SEHNR, FQNEAQ (reference sequence). For the CDR3, the DNA is TGTGCCAGCAGCTTAGATCACAGGGACGGACCCGAGCAGTACTTC. As protein: CASSLDHRDGPEQYF.

This chain joins TRBV20-1 and TRBJ2-3; the D gene is possibly TRBD2 (5 bases). This CDR3 region has 14 residues. V gave up 2 bases and J gave up 0 bases, with 9 bases separating them. Per germline, CDR1 DFQATT and CDR2 SNEGSKA (reference sequence). This CDR3 reads CSARIPGSTDTQYF. CDR3 coding DNA: TGCAGTGCTAGAATTCCGGGGAGCACAGATACGCAGTATTTT.

This clonotype was counted at least ten times. This rearrangement joins TRBV10-3 to TRBJ2-1; D might be TRBD1 (5 bases). From germline, CDR1 is ENHRY and CDR2 SYGVKD. The CDR3 covers 12 residues. V lost 10 bases, J lost 3 bases, and 10 bases lay in between. The CDR3: CATVDSYNEQFF. In DNA, the CDR3 is TGTGCCACGGTCGACAGCTACAATGAGCAGTTCTTC.